The 25 T cell receptor beta chains presented below share a single source sample, sequenced in a study of cytotoxic CD8 clonotypes in ibrutinib-treated CLL. Here immunoSEQ multiplex PCR was the method, and the copy in TCRdb shows in-frame clones only, minus some. The data hold about 84,000 clones, with roughly 84% observed a single time. Sequenced here: PBMCs, sampled before ibrutinib treatment. The receptors stem from a human donor with chronic lymphocytic leukemia.

This clone came up once. The J gene is TRBJ2-7, the V gene TRBV6-1; D possibly matches TRBD1 or TRBD2 (5 bases each). CDR1 is MNHNS, CDR2 SASEGT, per germline. The V gene lost 6 bases and the J gene lost 0 bases, with 15 bases spanning the gap. There are 15 residues in the CDR3. The CDR3 DNA sequence: TGTGCCAGCAGGACCGGACACGGAGGCTCCTACGAGCAGTACTTC. It encodes CASRTGHGGSYEQYF.

This chain joins TRBV6-1 and TRBJ1-4, with 7 bases fitting TRBD1. The CDR3 runs 15 residues. V trimming: 6 bases; J trimming: 4 bases; junction bases outside the gene matches: 8. Looked up from germline, CDR1 is MNHNS and CDR2 is SASEGT. The CDR3 loop is CASSAGQTHNEKLFF. The CDR3 region has the DNA TGTGCCAGCAGCGCGGGACAGACCCATAATGAAAAACTGTTTTTT.

The rearrangement links TRBV5-1 to TRBJ1-2, with a tentative D call TRBD1 (5 bases). Looked up from germline, CDR1 is SGHRS and CDR2 is YFSETQ. This CDR3 region has 14 residues. Trimming pared 0 bases from V and 6 bases from J, leaving 12 bases between. CDR3 DNA sequence: TGCGCCAGCAGCTTGGACGGTAACAGGAATGGCTACACCTTC. It yields the protein CASSLDGNRNGYTF.

In nucleotides, the CDR3 is TGTGCCAGCAGCTTGGACCTTGATCACAATGAGCAGTTCTTC. Protein product: CASSLDLDHNEQFF. V usage is TRBV5-4 and J usage is TRBJ2-1; no clear D. The CDR3 consists of 14 residues. V lost 0 bases, J lost 5 bases, and 9 bases lay in between. The germline gives CDR1 SGHNT, CDR2 YYREEE (reference sequence).

This chain uses TRBV7-3 with TRBJ1-2, with TRBD1 as a possible D gene (6 bases). Per the germline V gene, CDR1 is SGHTA and CDR2 is FQGTGA. Trimming cost V 5 bases and J 8 bases, with 15 bases left between them. CDR3 length: 13 residues. In DNA, the CDR3 is TGTGCCAGCAGCCCTATGGGGGGCGGCGGCTACACCTTC. It is translated as CASSPMGGGGYTF.

The gene calls are TRBV7-2 and TRBJ1-5; 10 positions match TRBD1. The V segment lost 0 bases and the J segment 0 bases; nucleotides outside the gene matches: 11. Germline CDR1 SGHTA, CDR2 FQGNSA. CDR3 length equals 20 residues. The CDR3 sequence: CASSLAPGQGLLYSNQPQHF. DNA for the CDR3: TGTGCCAGCAGCTTAGCTCCGGGACAGGGGCTCCTATATAGCAATCAGCCCCAGCATTTT.

The rearrangement uses TRBV18 and TRBJ1-2; D is unresolved. V gave up 2 bases and J gave up 4 bases, with 14 bases separating them. This CDR3 has 15 amino acids. The V gene's germline CDR1 is KGHSH and CDR2 LQKENI. The CDR3 sequence is CASSPSLGSSYGYTF. As DNA, the CDR3 is TGTGCCAGCTCACCAAGCCTCGGGTCGAGCTATGGCTACACCTTC.

CDR3 sequence: CASSQDGIQGYGYTF. The CDR3 nucleotides are TGTGCCAGCAGCCAAGATGGAATTCAGGGCTATGGCTACACCTTC. This chain links TRBV4-2 with TRBJ1-2; possibly TRBD1 for D (5 bases). The CDR3 has 15 residues. The ends were cut back, 0 bases at V and 4 bases at J, with 12 bases in the middle. Per germline, CDR1 LGHNA and CDR2 YNFKEQ.

The J gene is TRBJ2-1, the V gene TRBV7-8; D unclear. Germline CDR1 SGHVS, CDR2 FQNEAQ. CDR3 length: 14 residues. The V and J ends lost 7 bases and 1 base respectively, with 11 bases between them. DNA for the CDR3: TGTGCCAGCAAGGACCAGATTTCCTACAATGAGCAGTTCTTC. Amino acid sequence: CASKDQISYNEQFF.

The V call is TRBV7-6, the J call TRBJ2-7; D is possibly TRBD1 or TRBD2 (5 bases each). V dropped 5 bases and J dropped 2 bases, with 13 bases sitting between them. This CDR3 comprises 14 residues. CDR1 SGHVS and CDR2 FNYEAQ come from the germline V gene. The CDR3 protein is CASSPGTDAYEQYF. CDR3 nucleotide sequence: TGTGCCAGCAGCCCCGGGACCGACGCCTACGAGCAGTACTTC.

The chain has TRBV5-5 and TRBJ1-2, with 7 positions matching TRBD1. Trimming took 4 bases from V and 2 from J; bases not matched to a gene: 5. The CDR3 loop spans 14 amino acids. Germline-derived CDR1 and CDR2 are SGHKS and YYEKEE (reference sequence). The CDR3 nucleotides read TGTGCCAGCAGCGTTGACAGGGTGAACTATGGCTACACCTTC. It codes for CASSVDRVNYGYTF.

The J gene is TRBJ2-1, the V gene TRBV27, with TRBD2 identical over 7 bases. CDR1 is MNHEY, CDR2 SMNVEV, per germline (reference sequence). The CDR3 extends over 16 amino acids. V lost 2 bases, J lost 8 bases, and 12 bases stayed unmatched. The CDR3 loop reads CASSLVGGTTSHEQFF. Written as DNA, the CDR3 is TGTGCCAGCAGTTTAGTGGGCGGGACTACCTCCCATGAGCAGTTCTTC.

This chain connects TRBV28 to TRBJ1-2; D is unclear. CDR1 MDHEN and CDR2 SYDVKM come from the germline V gene. Trimming removed 5 bases at V and 2 bases at J, with 6 bases between. CDR3 length: 12 residues. CDR3 nucleotides: TGTGCCAGCAGTCTGATGAACTATGGCTACACCTTC. Amino acid sequence: CASSLMNYGYTF.

The rearrangement links TRBV7-2 to TRBJ2-4; 11 bases are shared with TRBD2. Per germline, CDR1 SGHTA and CDR2 FQGNSA. The CDR3 consists of 18 residues. The junction had 10 bases not matched to a gene; V was cut back by 6 bases and J by 0 bases. DNA for the CDR3: TGTGCCAGCAGGCACCGACTAGCGGGATTCCTAGCCAAAAACATTCAGTACTTC. It specifies CASRHRLAGFLAKNIQYF.

This clone was counted between two and nine times. The chain's CDR3 is CASSSQDSYTEAFF. The CDR3 DNA sequence: TGTGCCAGCAGCTCCCAAGACAGTTACACTGAAGCTTTCTTT. This rearrangement joins TRBV5-4 to TRBJ1-1, with D possibly TRBD1 on 5 matching bases. This CDR3 is built from 14 residues. V lost 3 bases, J lost 3 bases, and 12 bases lay in between. Germline V gene lookup returns CDR1 SGHNT and CDR2 YYREEE (reference sequence). Variable domain in full (rest from reference TRBV5-4 and TRBJ1-1): ETGVTQSPTHLIKTRGQQVTLRCSSQSGHNTVSWYQQALGQGPQFIFQYYREEENGRGNFPPRFSGLQFPNYSSELNVNALELDDSALYLCASSSQDSYTEAFFGQGTRLTVV.

The chain uses TRBV7-2 and TRBJ1-2; no reliable D call. Germline V gene data show CDR1 as SGHTA and CDR2 as FQGNSA. The CDR3 extends over 13 amino acids. V gave up 1 base and J gave up 4 bases, with 7 bases separating them. CDR3 protein: CASSLGGFYGYTF. The CDR3 coding sequence is TGTGCCAGCAGCTTAGGGGGTTTCTATGGCTACACCTTC.

The chain recombines TRBV19 with TRBJ2-7, with 8 bases matching TRBD1. CDR1 and CDR2 from the germline V gene are LNHDA and SQIVND (reference sequence). V shed 4 bases and J 3 bases; nucleotides not matched to a gene: 2. CDR3 length equals 13 residues. The CDR3 is CASSTDRGYEQYF. DNA for the CDR3: TGTGCCAGTAGTACCGACAGGGGCTACGAGCAGTACTTC.

The chain couples TRBV6-6 to TRBJ2-6; D remains ambiguous. Per the germline V gene, CDR1 is MNHNY and CDR2 is SVGAGI (reference sequence). The CDR3 length is 14 residues. Trimming shortened V by 7 bases and J by 6 bases, and 13 bases separated the two germline ends. The chain's CDR3 is CASTRGSVANVLTF. The CDR3 coding sequence is TGTGCCAGCACCCGTGGCAGCGTGGCCAACGTCCTGACTTTC.

The rearrangement links TRBV6-6 to TRBJ2-5; D remains ambiguous. Trimming cost V 6 bases and J 4 bases, with 18 bases left between them. This CDR3 spans 15 amino acids. CDR1 and CDR2 (germline): MNHNY, SVGAGI (reference sequence). The CDR3 protein is CASSLSRKGPETQYF. In DNA form, the CDR3 reads TGTGCCAGCAGCCTTAGTCGTAAAGGGCCAGAGACCCAGTACTTC.

The CDR3 sequence is CASSAGGTGELFF. DNA for the CDR3: TGTGCCAGCAGCGCAGGGGGAACCGGGGAGCTGTTTTTT. The V and J genes are TRBV7-9 and TRBJ2-2, with 7 bases fitting TRBD1. The CDR3 length is 13 residues. The trim removed 5 bases at V and 5 bases at J, leaving 2 bases unmatched. Germline V gene sequence: CDR1 SEHNR, CDR2 FQNEAQ (reference sequence).

V gene TRBV6-1 combines with J gene TRBJ2-7, with unresolved D. V lost 6 bases and J lost 4, with 7 bases in between. The germline gives CDR1 MNHNS, CDR2 SASEGT. The CDR3 runs 11 residues. The CDR3 bases are TGTGCCAGCAGCCGAGATTACGAGCAGTACTTC. This encodes CASSRDYEQYF.

The V and J genes are TRBV6-6 and TRBJ1-2; 7 positions agree with TRBD1. Per the germline V gene, CDR1 is MNHNY and CDR2 is SVGAGI (reference sequence). This CDR3 contains 14 residues. V shed 0 bases, J shed 8 bases, and the junction held 6 bases outside the gene matches. The CDR3: CASSYSTGSQGYTF. The CDR3 coding sequence is TGTGCCAGCAGTTACTCGACAGGGTCTCAAGGCTACACCTTC.

There are a few counts of this clone. This rearrangement joins TRBV11-2 to TRBJ2-2, with TRBD1 matching over 7 bases. Germline V gene data show CDR1 as SGHAT and CDR2 as FQNNGV. CDR3 length: 17 amino acids. V trimming: 5 bases; J trimming: 6 bases; junction bases outside the gene matches: 15. The CDR3 loop reads CASSLNQQGIRSGELFF. CDR3 nucleotide sequence: TGTGCCAGCAGCCTAAATCAACAGGGGATAAGGTCCGGGGAGCTGTTTTTT.

The J gene is TRBJ2-6, the V gene TRBV7-9; TRBD1 matches at 12 bases. The CDR3 has 18 residues. The trim removed 4 bases at V and 3 bases at J, leaving 7 bases unmatched. Germline CDR1 SEHNR, CDR2 FQNEAQ (reference sequence). CDR3 region: CASSSRDRGRGGANVLTF. CDR3 coding DNA: TGTGCCAGCAGCTCCCGGGACAGGGGGCGCGGTGGGGCCAACGTCCTGACTTTC.

The rearrangement joins TRBV2 to TRBJ2-7; 7 bases line up with TRBD1. V dropped 6 bases and J dropped 3; count of bases not matched to a gene: 20. Germline V gives CDR1 SNHLY, CDR2 FYNNEI. This CDR3 is 18 amino acids long. This chain's CDR3 is CASSGLAQIRGFDYEQYF. The CDR3 coding sequence is TGTGCCAGCAGCGGACTTGCCCAGATCAGGGGGTTTGACTACGAGCAGTACTTC.